This T cell receptor (beta chain) originates from a study of cytomegalovirus exposure and HLA in healthy donors. Primers included in the PCR were 60 Vbeta and 13 Jbeta primers. Method: immunoSEQ multiplex PCR; TCRdb's copy keeps in-frame clones and lacks some. Of some 90,000 clones listed, about 80% were seen once; the top ten hold less than 40%. Concerning this clone: Its antigen is as yet unknown.

Among the donors, all were healthy bone marrow donors. Overall study findings and caveats: Immune exposure information available was restricted to CMV serostatus. HLA allele associations emerged for some 16,000 TCR beta sequences in a later analysis, at 0.05 false discovery rate. The likely origin of a cluster of highly shared sequence variants was a sequencing artifact.

Material for sequencing was PBMCs. This sequence originates from a man in his forties or fifties in good health and CMV-seropositive.

CDR3 sequence reads: CASSPLERPDQPQHF. The CDR3 nucleotides read TGTGCCAGCAGCCCCCTGGAGCGACCGGATCAGCCCCAGCATTTT. The chain combines TRBV6-5 with TRBJ1-5; D ambiguous. The CDR3 is 15 residues long. Trimming pared 6 bases from V and 5 bases from J, leaving 17 bases between. From germline, CDR1 is MNHEY and CDR2 SVGAGI.